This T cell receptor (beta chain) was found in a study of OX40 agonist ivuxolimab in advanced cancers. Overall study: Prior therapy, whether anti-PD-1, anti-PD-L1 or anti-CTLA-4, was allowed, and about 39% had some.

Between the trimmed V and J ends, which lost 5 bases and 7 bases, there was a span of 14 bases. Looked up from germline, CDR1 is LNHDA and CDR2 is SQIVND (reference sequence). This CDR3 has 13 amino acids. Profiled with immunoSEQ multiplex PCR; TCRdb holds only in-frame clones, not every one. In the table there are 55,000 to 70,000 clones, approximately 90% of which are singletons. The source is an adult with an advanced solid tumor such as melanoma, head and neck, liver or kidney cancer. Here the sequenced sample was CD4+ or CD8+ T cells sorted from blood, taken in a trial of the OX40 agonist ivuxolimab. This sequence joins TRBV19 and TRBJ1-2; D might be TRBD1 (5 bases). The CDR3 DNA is TGTGCCAGTAGTCCGACAGCCCAGCTTGGCTACACCTTC. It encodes CASSPTAQLGYTF.